What follows are 3 T cell receptor beta chains derived from one specimen sequenced in a study of early T cells in non-severe SARS-CoV-2 infection. One entry per CDR3 protein, called by TCRdb with MiXCR from the 5' RACE reads. The table has tens of thousands of distinct CDR3 sequences, around 10% seen once. The specimen was whole blood, collected at baseline. All receptors derive from an adult who was a healthcare worker with PCR-confirmed SARS-CoV-2 infection or an uninfected control (not recorded which).

This clonotype was counted ten times or more. V is TRBV2 and J is TRBJ2-2; no clear D gene. V was cut by 10 bases and J by 8 bases, with 17 bases left in between. Germline CDR1 is SNHLY and CDR2 is FYNNEI. CDR3 length: 13 residues. The CDR3 nucleotides read TGTGCCACCTGCGCGGATTTTTTGGGGGAGCTGTTTTTT. The encoded protein is CATCADFLGELFF. Combining the CDR3 with reference TRBV2 and TRBJ2-2 gives the whole variable domain EPEVTQTPSHQVTQMGQEVILRCVPISNHLYFYWYRQILGQKVEFLVSFYNNEISEKSEIFDDQFSVERPDGSNFTLKIRSTKLEDSAMYFCATCADFLGELFFGEGSRLTVL.

There are a few counts of this clonotype. CDR3 sequence: CASSPPGLAGGIQYF. The CDR3 DNA sequence: TGTGCCAGCAGTCCACCGGGACTAGCGGGAGGCATTCAGTACTTC. The chain combines TRBV12-3 or TRBV12-4 with TRBJ2-4; TRBD2 agrees at 15 bases. V lost 5 bases and J lost 9; bases outside the gene matches: 5. The CDR3 covers 15 residues.

The genes are TRBV18 and TRBJ1-2; D remains ambiguous. Germline V CDR1 and CDR2: KGHSH, LQKENI. The CDR3 covers 14 residues. V lost 2 bases, J lost 2 bases, and 9 bases lay in between. The CDR3 region has the DNA TGTGCCAGCTCACCAACGGTCAGCAACTATGGCTACACCTTC. This translates into CASSPTVSNYGYTF. Looking up the rest from reference TRBV18 and TRBJ1-2 gives the full variable domain: NAGVMQNPRHLVRRRGQEARLRCSPMKGHSHVYWYRQLPEEGLKFMVYLQKENIIDESGMPKERFSAEFPKEGPSILRIQQVVRGDSAAYFCASSPTVSNYGYTFGSGTRLTVV.